This T cell receptor (beta chain) was profiled in a study of T cells in localized non-small cell lung cancer. Looked up from germline, CDR1 is SGDLS and CDR2 is YYNGEE. The CDR3 extends over 15 amino acids. Trimming at V came to 0 bases and at J to 10 bases, leaving 7 bases not matched to a gene. Repertoires were generated with immunoSEQ multiplex PCR, while TCRdb's copy carries only in-frame clones and drops some. The table shows fewer than 3,000 clones, with around 21% occurring only once. This clone is deemed medium-sized (0.01 to 0.1%). No antigen is known for it. Findings of the study overall: Maximal T cell clonality occurred in uninvolved adjacent lung, with tumor ranking below it. A denser population of T cells in blood accompanied longer overall survival. A median of roughly 55 of the top 100 tumor clones appeared in adjacent lung, which was paired and uninvolved. Heterogeneity is still possible, as just one tumor region was sequenced.

V is TRBV9 and J is TRBJ1-6, with 7 bases matching TRBD1. The sequences come from lung tumor tissue, collected before any cancer treatment. This receptor was obtained from a man aged 40 to 75 with stage I lung adenocarcinoma. In DNA, the CDR3 is TGTGCCAGCAGCGTAGTGGGAGGGGGCGGATCACCCCTCCACTTT. This translates into CASSVVGGGGSPLHF.